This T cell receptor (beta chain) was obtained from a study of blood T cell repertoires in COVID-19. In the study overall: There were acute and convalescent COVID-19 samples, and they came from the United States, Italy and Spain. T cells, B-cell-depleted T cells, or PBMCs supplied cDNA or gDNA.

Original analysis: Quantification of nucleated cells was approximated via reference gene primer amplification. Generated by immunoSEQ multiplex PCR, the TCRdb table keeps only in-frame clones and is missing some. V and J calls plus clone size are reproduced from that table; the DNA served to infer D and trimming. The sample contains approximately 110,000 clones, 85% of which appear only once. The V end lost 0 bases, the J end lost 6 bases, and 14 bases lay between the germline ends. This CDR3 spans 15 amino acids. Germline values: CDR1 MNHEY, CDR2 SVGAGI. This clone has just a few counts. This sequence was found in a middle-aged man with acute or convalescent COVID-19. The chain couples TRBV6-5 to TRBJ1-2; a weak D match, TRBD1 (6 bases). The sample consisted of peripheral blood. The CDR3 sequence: CASSYSGHYEDGYTF. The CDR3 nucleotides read TGTGCCAGCAGTTACTCGGGACATTATGAAGATGGCTACACCTTC.